This T cell receptor beta chain was sequenced in a study of blood T cells in healthy people across ages. Peripheral blood from each donor was collected in a volume of 9.5 to 10 milliliters. Findings of the study overall: Per million T cells, TCR beta diversity dropped roughly linearly as age increased.

As for this clonotype: The antigen is unknown.

A second PCR, run for roughly 7 to 12 cycles, used a sample-barcoded 5' primer plus a J-beta primer mix. TCRdb re-analysed the 5' RACE reads in MiXCR, keeping a single row per CDR3 protein. Here the sample spans 700,000 to 900,000 distinct CDR3 sequences, roughly 26% being singletons. The CDR3 runs 13 residues. Germline-derived CDR1 and CDR2 are KGHSH and LQKENI. The V gene lost 6 bases and the J gene lost 6 bases, with 14 bases spanning the gap. A further study also used this sample, focusing on T cells of mothers and their children.

This clonotype was obtained from a boy between 10 and 17 years old in good health. The chain recombines TRBV18 with TRBJ1-1; possibly TRBD1 for D (5 bases). Sequenced input: blood. This CDR3 reads CASSFRDDPEAFF. CDR3 DNA: TGTGCCAGCTCTTTTCGGGACGATCCTGAAGCTTTCTTT. Combining the CDR3 with reference TRBV18 and TRBJ1-1 gives the whole variable domain NAGVMQNPRHLVRRRGQEARLRCSPMKGHSHVYWYRQLPEEGLKFMVYLQKENIIDESGMPKERFSAEFPKEGPSILRIQQVVRGDSAAYFCASSFRDDPEAFFGQGTRLTVV.